This T cell receptor (beta chain) was profiled in a study of graft-versus-host responses after intestinal transplantation (dated by TCRdb to 2020 to 2022). With respect to the entire study: Multivisceral, liver-intestinal, or isolated intestinal transplants were received by the recipients. Every recipient was given anti-thymocyte globulin induction, then maintenance tacrolimus and steroids for about three years. Bulk TCR-beta CDR3 sequencing was used to track graft-versus-host and host-versus-graft alloreactive T cell clones in the graft, circulation and bone marrow after intestinal transplantation. To identify alloreactive clones, pre-transplant mixed lymphocyte reaction products were sequenced and then compared with unstimulated pre-transplant donor and recipient T cells. Of the 20 to 30 intestinal transplant recipients enrolled in the cohort, one of whom was a retransplant, a few patients without pretransplant specimens were excluded. Donor T cell macrochimerism was defined as a peak of at least 4% donor T cells among recipient peripheral blood mononuclear cells. Rather than being sequenced by the commercial service, samples from a few later patients were sequenced in-house on an Illumina MiSeq and processed with MiXCR. Study-wide findings and limitations: Early after transplant, peak levels of circulating GvH clones were found to be associated with declines in HvG clones. The conclusions were limited by the relatively low number and heterogeneity of the intestinal transplant patients. High GvH to HvG T cell clonal ratios were observed in the allografts of patients with donor T cell macrochimerism. GvH clones turned up in recipient bone marrow, with some appearing earlier in ileal mucosa or blood, a pattern consistent with an intestinal mucosal origin.

In the first month after transplant, blood samples were collected up to 4 times, and after that at least monthly when available. This clone was counted a few times. Its antigen is unknown. Per-base qualities were not stored, and no clone one base away is much larger. Library preparation was by the immunoSEQ multiplex PCR assay. For most patients, genomic DNA was subjected to high-throughput TCR-beta CDR3 sequencing by Adaptive Biotechnologies. In the authors' own workflow: Adaptive's ImmunoSEQ software supplied the TCR sequencing data for around 19 patients, while MiXCR and VDJtools were used to process a few other patients. CDR3 nucleotide sequences shared between donor and recipient were removed because the origin of such sequences could not be assigned. Alloreactive clones required at least 2-fold expansion over unstimulated cells and minimum CFSE-low frequency of 0.002% (template counts) or 0.001% (read counts). Mappable clones were those detected in sequenced pre-transplant spleen, lymph node, or MLR CFSE-low populations of the donor or recipient. The cumulative frequency of alloreactive clones was calculated as a percentage of all sequences, weighted by copy number. Held by TCRdb, this immuneACCESS table contains in-frame sequences only and omits some clones. Under half of the omission traces to an unresolved V gene where checked; the cause of the rest is unknown. That table is the source of V, J and clone size, and D and trimming were worked out from the DNA. The sample contains about 39,000 clones, under 90% of them found a single time. The ten top clones hold roughly 7.1% of the sample.

V lost 2 bases and J lost 2 bases; the stretch between them is 7 bases long. The CDR3 holds 14 amino acids from the cysteine to the phenylalanine. The only DNA kept is the CDR3, 42 bases in frame from the first base. In the germline V gene, CDR1 corresponds to SGHDT and CDR2 to YYEEEE. Here the chain combines TRBV5-6 and TRBJ2-2, with the D gene too uncertain to name. The specimen comprised PBMCs, sampled approximately 270 days after transplant. The TCR originated in a human patient who received an intestinal transplant, so some T cells may come from the graft donor. For the CDR3, the sequence is CASSFAGNTGELFF. The sequenced DNA is TGTGCCAGCAGCTTCGCAGGAAACACCGGGGAGCTGTTTTTT. Reference TRBV5-6 and TRBJ2-2 proteins supply the regions before and after the CDR3; the full variable domain is: DAGVTQSPTHLIKTRGQQVTLRCSPKSGHDTVSWYQQALGQGPQFIFQYYEEEERQRGNFPDRFSGHQFPNYSSELNVNALLLGDSALYLCASSFAGNTGELFFGEGSRLTVL.